Listed below are T cell receptor beta chains from one sample, sequenced in a study of shared T cell receptors in the human thymus. This table comes from immunoSEQ multiplex PCR, and its TCRdb copy is limited to in-frame clones, with some not included. This sample has hundreds of thousands of clones, with around 87% found just once. This sample also appeared in a second study, on human thymus T cells.

The sample was thymocytes. All receptors come from a boy under three years old with a congenital heart defect. Both conserved end residues are part of each CDR3. D genes are given only for firm matches. Clone size is shown for a subset of rows, as once, few, many or a class of expanded clone.

TRBJ2-5,TRBV7-2,NA,NA,CASSFGNKCQETQYF,TGTGCCAGCAGCTTTGGCAACAAATGTCAAGAGACCCAGTACTTC
TRBJ1-1,TRBV4-3,NA,NA,CASSSDRCLGDTEAFF,TGCGCCAGCAGCTCAGACAGGTGTCTAGGGGACACTGAAGCTTTCTTT
TRBJ2-5,TRBV5-4,NA,TRBD2,CASSLETQRETQETQYF,TGTGCCAGCAGCTTGGAGACGCAGCGGGAGACCCAAGAGACCCAGTACTTC
TRBJ1-2,TRBV6-1,NA,TRBD1,CASSENRGLGYTF,TGTGCCAGCAGTGAAAACAGGGGGCTTGGCTACACCTTC
TRBJ2-7,TRBV13,NA,TRBD2,CASSASGGTCYEQYF,TGTGCCAGCAGCGCTAGCGGGGGGACCTGCTACGAGCAGTACTTC
TRBJ2-7,TRBV9,NA,TRBD1,CASSVGTGTYEQYF,TGTGCCAGCAGCGTAGGGACAGGGACCTACGAGCAGTACTTC
TRBJ2-7,TRBV5-1,NA,TRBD2,CASSRAGTSGRNEQYF,TGCGCCAGCAGCAGGGCCGGGACTAGCGGGAGGAACGAGCAGTACTTC
TRBJ2-3,TRBV19,once,TRBD2,CASMRRASGRTIFTDTQYF,TGTGCCAGTATGAGGCGGGCTAGCGGGAGGACAATATTTACAGATACGCAGTATTTT
TRBJ2-7,TRBV18,NA,NA,CASSPGRDYEQYF,TGTGCCAGCTCACCTGGCCGGGACTACGAGCAGTACTTC
TRBJ2-1,TRBV10-1,NA,TRBD2,CASSEAGGPYNEQFF,TGCGCCAGCAGTGAGGCGGGAGGCCCCTACAATGAGCAGTTCTTC
TRBJ1-4,TRBV28,NA,NA,CASRFHGGNEKLFF,TGTGCCAGCAGATTCCACGGGGGAAATGAAAAACTGTTTTTT
TRBJ2-4,TRBV6-5,NA,TRBD1,CASSTPGQGNIQYF,TGTGCCAGCAGTACCCCGGGACAGGGGAACATTCAGTACTTC
TRBJ2-3,TRBV7-9,NA,TRBD2,CASSQGLAVDTQYF,TGTGCCAGCAGCCAAGGACTAGCGGTTGATACGCAGTATTTT
TRBJ2-1,TRBV6-4,NA,NA,CASSDPKLGAGEQFF,TGTGCCAGCAGTGACCCTAAGCTGGGGGCAGGTGAGCAGTTCTTC
TRBJ1-4,TRBV28,NA,NA,CASRPTSIIRDEKLFF,TGTGCCAGCAGGCCTACCTCGATCATCAGGGATGAAAAACTGTTTTTT
TRBJ2-1,TRBV4-2,NA,NA,CASSQDWPYNEQFF,TGTGCCAGCAGCCAAGATTGGCCATACAATGAGCAGTTCTTC
TRBJ2-5,TRBV4-1,NA,TRBD2,CASSSRGWTSGEQETQYF,TGCGCCAGCAGCTCCCGGGGTTGGACTAGCGGGGAACAAGAGACCCAGTACTTC